This TCR beta chain came from a study of blood T cell repertoires in COVID-19. This CDR3 is built from 15 residues. V lost 3 bases, J lost 4 bases, and 4 bases stayed unmatched. CDR1 and CDR2 from the germline V gene are SGHKS and YYEKEE (reference sequence). Original data processing: Estimation of nucleated cell counts was performed using reference gene primer amplification. Data came from immunoSEQ multiplex PCR; TCRdb stores just in-frame clones and leaves some out. That table furnishes V, J and clone size, whereas the DNA furnished D and trimming. The table lists about 210,000 clones, approximately 91% of them singletons.

Sample: peripheral blood. This chain links TRBV5-5 with TRBJ1-2; TRBD1 matches 12 bases. This TCR derives from a man between 40 and 49 years old with acute or convalescent COVID-19. The CDR3 sequence: CASSWGQGASYGYTF. DNA of the CDR3: TGTGCCAGCAGCTGGGGACAGGGGGCGAGCTATGGCTACACCTTC.